This T cell receptor (beta chain) was obtained from a study of the immune and genomic landscape of osteosarcoma (dated by TCRdb to 2020 to 2021). For context, the study as a whole: The overall cohort comprised roughly 51 pediatric and adult patients with high-grade osteosarcoma, with a median age at diagnosis of approximately 29 years (range 5-81). Each of three patients provided a couple of samples from the same tumor site. The study profiled osteosarcoma specimens with whole genome, RNA and T-cell receptor sequencing plus immunohistochemistry and reverse phase protein arrays to define immunogenic potential. An explanation for the limited clinical activity of immune checkpoint inhibitors in osteosarcoma was sought in the study. TCR sequencing results were integrated with transcriptome, protein array and immunostaining data to characterize the osteosarcoma immunogenomic landscape. The cohort was enriched for poor-risk disease, with 73% showing unfavorable pathologic response to standard therapy and around 61% deceased. In the overall cohort, about 57% of patients were male, and roughly 79% had localized disease at diagnosis.

The CDR3, cysteine through phenylalanine, is 14 amino acids long. Only the CDR3 DNA stays, 42 bases, in frame from base 1. CDR1 and CDR2 are drawn from the germline V gene: SQVTM, ANQGSEA. Trimming accounts for 4 bases at V and 4 bases at J, while the number of junction bases matched to no gene is 7. The ImmunoSEQ Assay (Adaptive Biotechnologies) was used to immunosequence the CDR3 regions of the TCR beta chain. As for how the authors treated the data: The ImmunoSEQ Analyzer platform was used to export TCRB rearrangements, read counts, read proportions and gene usage. T-cell clonality was calculated from productive rearrangements as 1 minus Pielou's evenness. In the clonal space homeostasis analysis, clonotypes were grouped as rare, small, medium, large or hyperexpanded (0.01 to 1 of the repertoire). TCR productive clonality was compared across immune clusters C1, C2 and C3 using the Wilcoxon rank sum test. TCRdb mirrors the immuneACCESS table, restricted to in-frame sequences. Some clones are absent from its copies; in checked studies, under half trace to an unresolved V gene, and the reason for the others is unknown. V and J calls and clone size come straight from that table; D and trimming were deduced from the DNA. The sample table lists 2,700 or so clones, around 70% of them with a count of one. The ten largest clones take up approximately 14% of the sample.

The specimens were post-treatment primary, local recurrence and metastasis tumors obtained from patients with a poor prognosis. As for this clone: Which antigen it targets is not known. No much larger clone is present one base from it, and per-base qualities are unavailable.

What the work shows at the level of the full study, not this receptor alone: Sample size was not determined by any statistical method, because osteosarcoma is rare and all possible samples were collected. TCR productive clonality was higher in the immune-hot C3 cluster than the cold C1 cluster but still low overall. Alongside the frozen tumor specimens, matched blood was collected from only two patients. In five cases, a single hyperexpanded clone dominated the repertoire, and each of these five cases had fewer than 100 T-cell clonotypes. Overall, productive TCR clonality was low, with an average of 0.09 and a maximum of 0.3, which suggests limited T-cell clonal expansion. Clonality benchmarks were derived from external normal skin and healthy peripheral blood data rather than from matched normal tissue.

This clonotype originated in a man between 18 and 35 years old with osteosarcoma. The age is the age at diagnosis. Sequences were obtained from tumor tissue from a local recurrence in the femur. The sample's cell subset or site label is to be understood as: locally recurrent osteosarcoma tumor. This sequence uses TRBV29-1 and TRBJ1-2; TRBD1 agrees with 9 junctional bases. The DNA reads TGCAGCGTTGCAAGTACAGGGGGCGGCTATGGCTACACCTTC. This gives the protein CSVASTGGGYGYTF. The variable domain in full, with residues beyond the CDR3 obtained from the reference TRBV29-1 and TRBJ1-2 genes, is SAVISQKPSRDICQRGTSLTIQCQVDSQVTMMFWYRQQPGQSLTLIATANQGSEATYESGFVIDKFPISRPNLTFSTLTVSNMSPEDSSIYLCSVASTGGGYGYTFGSGTRLTVV.